Listed below are T cell receptor beta chains from one sample, sequenced in a study of early T cells in non-severe SARS-CoV-2 infection. TCRdb re-called the 5' RACE reads with MiXCR, one entry per CDR3 protein. This table holds over 55,000 distinct CDR3 sequences, around 12% found once. Sequenced material: whole blood. These receptors were taken from an adult who was a healthcare worker with PCR-confirmed SARS-CoV-2 infection or an uninfected control (not recorded which). CDR3s include the opening cysteine and the closing phenylalanine or tryptophan. Each record gives: V gene, J gene, CDR3 length, CDR3 protein.

TRBV10-1	TRBJ2-3	16	CASSGTSGSRGDTQYF
TRBV10-3	TRBJ2-5	15	CAISESRAAQETQYF
TRBV11-2	TRBJ2-3	16	CASSHQRTTYTDTQYF
TRBV7-2	TRBJ2-5	12	CASSPLGETQYF
TRBV27	TRBJ2-3	19	CASSPRFPSGTSGPPRQYF
TRBV2	TRBJ1-2	14	CASSERDRNYGYTF
TRBV4-2	TRBJ2-1	15	CASSQRVGLENEQFF
TRBV9	TRBJ2-1	16	CASSTRGAGGFDEQFF
TRBV20-1	TRBJ2-5	12	CSARVVLGTQYF
TRBV7-2	TRBJ1-5	15	CASSSGPWSNQPQHF
TRBV28	TRBJ2-7	16	CASSPQDGQGKNEQYF
TRBV10-3	TRBJ1-6	12	CAISEKVSPLHF
TRBV6-1	TRBJ2-3	13	CASSEAWGQAQYF
TRBV7-2	TRBJ2-1	11	CASSSDPQRGF
TRBV5-4	TRBJ1-2	15	CASSDPTTGPFGYTF
TRBV28	TRBJ2-6	17	CASSRRRGLSGANVLTF
TRBV6-6	TRBJ2-7	14	CASRVRDRGYEQYF
TRBV19	TRBJ2-7	13	CASSPSVAYEQYF
TRBV12-3/TRBV12-4	TRBJ1-2	14	CASSFSAKGTGYTF
TRBV5-1	TRBJ2-1	13	CASSLERGDEQFF
TRBV5-1	TRBJ1-2	13	CASSLQDNYGYTF
TRBV27	TRBJ2-1	14	CASSLGRERNEQFF
TRBV12-3/TRBV12-4	TRBJ1-6	15	CASSLRTDYNSPLHF
TRBV29-1	TRBJ2-3	12	CSVRGSWDTQYF
TRBV12-3/TRBV12-4	TRBJ2-3	13	CASSKAGTDTQYF
TRBV7-9	TRBJ1-1	14	CASSLGGGNTEAFF
TRBV12-3/TRBV12-4	TRBJ2-1	12	CASGRGNNEQFF
TRBV28	TRBJ2-7	12	CASSLDSYEQYF
TRBV29-1	TRBJ2-5	11	CSVSPYETQYF
TRBV20-1	TRBJ1-1	14	CSAREPGHHTEAFF
TRBV2	TRBJ1-1	15	CASSEERTWDTEAFF
TRBV12-3/TRBV12-4	TRBJ1-4	13	CASSLMGGEKLFF
TRBV20-1	TRBJ2-7	16	CSASGGDRGWINEQYF
TRBV7-9	TRBJ2-3	14	CASSLGVGADTQYF
TRBV12-5	TRBJ1-6	13	CASGLVGDSPLHF
TRBV12-3/TRBV12-4	TRBJ1-2	15	CASILAGTGFYGYTF
TRBV7-8	TRBJ2-1	13	CASSLVGGGEQFF
TRBV29-1	TRBJ2-5	12	CTCYGAEETQYF
TRBV6-5	TRBJ2-3	15	CASSYEAGGTDTQYF